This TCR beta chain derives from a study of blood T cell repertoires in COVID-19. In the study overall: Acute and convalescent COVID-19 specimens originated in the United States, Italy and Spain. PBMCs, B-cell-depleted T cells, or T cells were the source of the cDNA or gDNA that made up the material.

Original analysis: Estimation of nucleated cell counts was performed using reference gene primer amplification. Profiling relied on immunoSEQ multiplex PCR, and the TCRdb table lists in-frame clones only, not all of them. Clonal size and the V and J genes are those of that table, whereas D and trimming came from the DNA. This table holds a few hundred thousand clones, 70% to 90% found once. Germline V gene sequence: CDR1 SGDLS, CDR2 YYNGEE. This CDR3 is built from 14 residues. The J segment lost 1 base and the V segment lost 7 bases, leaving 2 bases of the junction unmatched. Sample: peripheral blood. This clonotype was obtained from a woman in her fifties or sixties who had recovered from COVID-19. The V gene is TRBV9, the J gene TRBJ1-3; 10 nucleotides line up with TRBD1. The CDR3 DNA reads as TGTGCCAGCCGACAGGGGGCATCTGGAAACACCATATATTTT. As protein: CASRQGASGNTIYF.